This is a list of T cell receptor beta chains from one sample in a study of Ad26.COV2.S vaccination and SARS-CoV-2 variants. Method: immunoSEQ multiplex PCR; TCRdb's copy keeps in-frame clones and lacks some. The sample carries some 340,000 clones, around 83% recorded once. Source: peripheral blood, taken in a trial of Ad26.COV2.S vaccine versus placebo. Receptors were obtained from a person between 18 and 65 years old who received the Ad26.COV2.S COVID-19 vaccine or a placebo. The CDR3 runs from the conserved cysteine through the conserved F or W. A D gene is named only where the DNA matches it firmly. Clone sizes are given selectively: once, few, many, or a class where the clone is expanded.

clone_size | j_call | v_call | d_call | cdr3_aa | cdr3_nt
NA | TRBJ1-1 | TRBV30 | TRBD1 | CAWSPDRVWTEAFF | TGTGCCTGGAGTCCCGACAGGGTTTGGACTGAAGCTTTCTTT
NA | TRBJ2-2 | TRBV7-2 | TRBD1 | CASSWGTGRTGELFF | TGTGCCAGCAGCTGGGGGACAGGGCGGACCGGGGAGCTGTTTTTT
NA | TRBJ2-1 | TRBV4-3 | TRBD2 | CASSQSVLAGGRENEQFF | TGCGCCAGCAGCCAATCTGTTCTAGCGGGGGGGCGGGAGAATGAGCAGTTCTTC
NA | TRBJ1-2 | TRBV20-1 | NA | CSGGSIYGYTF | TGCAGTGGTGGCTCGATATATGGCTACACCTTC
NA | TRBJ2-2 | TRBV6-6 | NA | CASSRLGDDRFILGELFF | TGTGCCAGCAGCCGACTAGGGGACGACAGATTCATCCTAGGGGAGCTGTTTTTT
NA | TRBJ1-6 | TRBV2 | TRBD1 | CASSKDRDLRGSSYNSPLHF | TGTGCCAGCAGTAAGGACAGGGATCTTCGGGGAAGCTCCTATAATTCACCCCTCCACTTT
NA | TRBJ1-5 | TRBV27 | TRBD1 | CASSTGQGRNSNQPQHF | TGTGCCAGCAGCACCGGACAGGGGCGAAATAGCAATCAGCCCCAGCATTTT
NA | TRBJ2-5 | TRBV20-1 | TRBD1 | CSASNGTGDWQYF | TGCAGTGCTAGTAACGGGACAGGGGATTGGCAGTACTTC
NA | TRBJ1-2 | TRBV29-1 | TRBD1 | CSVEDPGQGYGYTF | TGCAGCGTTGAAGACCCGGGACAGGGGTACGGCTACACCTTC
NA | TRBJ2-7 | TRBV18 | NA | CASSSGSGYEQYF | TGTGCCAGCTCAAGTGGGAGTGGCTACGAGCAGTACTTC
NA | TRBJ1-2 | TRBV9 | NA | CATGRAPNYGYTF | TGTGCCACCGGGAGGGCGCCTAACTATGGCTACACCTTC
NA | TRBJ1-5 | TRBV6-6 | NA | CASSNRQDSNQPQHF | TGTGCCAGCAGTAACCGGCAGGATAGCAATCAGCCCCAGCATTTT
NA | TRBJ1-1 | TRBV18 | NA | CASSFQNTEAFF | TGTGCCAGCTCATTCCAGAACACTGAAGCTTTCTTT
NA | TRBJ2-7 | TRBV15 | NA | CATSRGAGRSYEQYF | TGTGCCACCAGCAGAGGGGCGGGGCGCTCCTACGAGCAGTACTTC
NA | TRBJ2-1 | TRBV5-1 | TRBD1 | CASSSNPGGNEQFF | TGCGCCAGCAGCTCGAATCCAGGGGGCAATGAGCAGTTCTTC
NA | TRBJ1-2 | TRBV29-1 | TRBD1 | CSALDREGGYTF | TGCAGCGCTCTCGACAGGGAGGGGGGCTACACCTTC
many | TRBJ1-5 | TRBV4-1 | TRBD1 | CASSLYDRGSQPQHF | TGCGCCAGCAGTCTGTACGACAGGGGAAGTCAGCCCCAGCATTTT
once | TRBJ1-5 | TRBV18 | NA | CASSPLNTGNQPQHF | TGTGCCAGCTCACCCTTAAACACGGGCAATCAGCCCCAGCATTTT